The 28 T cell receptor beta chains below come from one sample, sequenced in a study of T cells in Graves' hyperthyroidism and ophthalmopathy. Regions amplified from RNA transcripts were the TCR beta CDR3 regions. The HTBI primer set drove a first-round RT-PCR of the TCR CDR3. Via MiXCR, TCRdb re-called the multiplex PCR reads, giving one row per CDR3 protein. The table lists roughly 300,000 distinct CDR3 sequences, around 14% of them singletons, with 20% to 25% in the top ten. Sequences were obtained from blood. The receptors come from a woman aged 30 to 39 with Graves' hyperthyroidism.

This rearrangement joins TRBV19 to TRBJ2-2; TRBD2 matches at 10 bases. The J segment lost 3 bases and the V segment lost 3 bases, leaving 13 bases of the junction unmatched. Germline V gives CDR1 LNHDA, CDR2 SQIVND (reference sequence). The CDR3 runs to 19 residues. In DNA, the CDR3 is TGTGCCAGTAGTATTGAGGCACCAAGACTAGCGGGCGACACCGGGGAGCTGTTTTTT. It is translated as CASSIEAPRLAGDTGELFF.

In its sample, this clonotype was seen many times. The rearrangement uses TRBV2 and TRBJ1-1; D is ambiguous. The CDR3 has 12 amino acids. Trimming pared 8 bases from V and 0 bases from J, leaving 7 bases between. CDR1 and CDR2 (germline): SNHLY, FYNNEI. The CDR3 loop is CASLRLNTEAFF. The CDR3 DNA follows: TGTGCCAGCCTACGGTTGAACACTGAAGCTTTCTTT.

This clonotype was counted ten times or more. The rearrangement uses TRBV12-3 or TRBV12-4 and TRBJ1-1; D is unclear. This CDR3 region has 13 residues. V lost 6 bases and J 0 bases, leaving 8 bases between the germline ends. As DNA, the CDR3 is TGTGCCAGCAGCCTGTATATGAACACTGAAGCTTTCTTT. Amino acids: CASSLYMNTEAFF.

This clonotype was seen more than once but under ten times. Here the CDR3 reads CATSRDGDRERGYTF. For the CDR3, the DNA is TGTGCCACCAGCAGAGATGGGGATAGGGAACGTGGCTACACCTTC. The J gene is TRBJ1-2, the V gene TRBV15; D not resolved. Germline-derived CDR1 and CDR2 are LNHNV and YYDKDF (reference sequence). This CDR3 spans 15 amino acids. Trimming pared 0 bases from V and 7 bases from J, leaving 15 bases between. The full variable domain, in which reference TRBV15 and TRBJ1-2 provide the parts outside the CDR3, is DAMVIQNPRYQVTQFGKPVTLSCSQTLNHNVMYWYQQKSSQAPKLLFHYYDKDFNNEADTPDNFQSRRPNTSFCFLDIRSPGLGDTAMYLCATSRDGDRERGYTFGSGTRLTVV.

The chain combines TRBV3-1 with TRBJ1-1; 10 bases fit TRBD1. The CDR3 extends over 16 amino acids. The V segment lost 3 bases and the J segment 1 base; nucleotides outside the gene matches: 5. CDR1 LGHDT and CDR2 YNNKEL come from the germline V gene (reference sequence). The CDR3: CASSQRTGGPNTEAFF. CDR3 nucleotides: TGTGCCAGCAGCCAGAGGACAGGGGGACCGAACACTGAAGCTTTCTTT. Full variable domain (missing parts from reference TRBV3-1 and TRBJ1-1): DTAVSQTPKYLVTQMGNDKSIKCEQNLGHDTMYWYKQDSKKFLKIMFSYNNKELIINETVPNRFSPKSPDKAHLNLHINSLELGDSAVYFCASSQRTGGPNTEAFFGQGTRLTVV.

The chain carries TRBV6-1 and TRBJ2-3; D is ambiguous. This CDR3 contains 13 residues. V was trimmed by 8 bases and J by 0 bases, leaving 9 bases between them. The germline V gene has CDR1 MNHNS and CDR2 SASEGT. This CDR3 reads CASLGPSTDTQYF. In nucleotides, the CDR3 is TGTGCCAGCCTAGGCCCGAGCACAGATACGCAGTATTTT.

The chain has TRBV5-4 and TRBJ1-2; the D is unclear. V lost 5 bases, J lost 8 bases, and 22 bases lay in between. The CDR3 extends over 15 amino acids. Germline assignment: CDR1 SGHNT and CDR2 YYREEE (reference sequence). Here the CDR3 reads CASSREGSGLGGYTF. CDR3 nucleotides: TGTGCCAGCAGTCGGGAAGGAAGTGGCCTTGGGGGCTACACCTTC.

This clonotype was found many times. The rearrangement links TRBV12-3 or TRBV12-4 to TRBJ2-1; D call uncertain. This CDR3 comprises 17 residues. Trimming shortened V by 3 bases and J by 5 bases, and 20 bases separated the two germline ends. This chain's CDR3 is CASSFRVGHPQDNEQFF. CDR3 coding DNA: TGTGCCAGCAGTTTTAGAGTGGGTCACCCCCAGGACAATGAGCAGTTCTTC.

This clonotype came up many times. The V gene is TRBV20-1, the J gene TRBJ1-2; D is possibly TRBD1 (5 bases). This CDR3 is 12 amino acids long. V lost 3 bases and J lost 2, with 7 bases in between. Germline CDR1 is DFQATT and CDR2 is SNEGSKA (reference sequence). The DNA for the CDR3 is TGCAGTGCTAGCGACAGAAACTATGGCTACACCTTC. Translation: CSASDRNYGYTF.

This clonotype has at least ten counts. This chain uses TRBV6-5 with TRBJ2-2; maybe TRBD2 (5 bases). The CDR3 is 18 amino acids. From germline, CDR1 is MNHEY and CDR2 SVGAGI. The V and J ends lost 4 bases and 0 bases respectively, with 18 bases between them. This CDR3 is CASSFSFGAAANTGELFF. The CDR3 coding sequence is TGTGCCAGCAGTTTCTCTTTCGGAGCGGCCGCGAACACCGGGGAGCTGTTTTTT.

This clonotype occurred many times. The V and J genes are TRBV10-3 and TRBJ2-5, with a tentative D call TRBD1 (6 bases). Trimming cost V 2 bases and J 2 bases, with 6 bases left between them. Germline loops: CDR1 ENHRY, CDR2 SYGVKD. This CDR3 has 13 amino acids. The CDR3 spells CAISEGQQETQYF. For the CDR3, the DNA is TGTGCCATCAGTGAGGGACAGCAAGAGACCCAGTACTTC.

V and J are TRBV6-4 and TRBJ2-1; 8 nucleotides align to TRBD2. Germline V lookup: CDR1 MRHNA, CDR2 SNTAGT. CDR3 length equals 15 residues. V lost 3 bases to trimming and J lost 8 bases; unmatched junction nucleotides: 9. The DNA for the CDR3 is TGTGCCAGCAGTGAAGGAGGGACTAGTACGGATGAGCAGTTCTTC. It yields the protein CASSEGGTSTDEQFF.

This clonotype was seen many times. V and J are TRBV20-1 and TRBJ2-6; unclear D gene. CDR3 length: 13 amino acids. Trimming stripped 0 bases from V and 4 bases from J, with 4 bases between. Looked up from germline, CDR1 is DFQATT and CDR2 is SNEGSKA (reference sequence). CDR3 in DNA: TGCAGTGCTAGAGATCCCGGGGCCAACGTCCTGACTTTC. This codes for CSARDPGANVLTF.

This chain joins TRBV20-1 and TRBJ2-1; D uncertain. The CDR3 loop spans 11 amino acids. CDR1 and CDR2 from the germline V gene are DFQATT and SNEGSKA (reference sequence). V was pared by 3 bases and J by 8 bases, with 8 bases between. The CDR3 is CSASTRYEQFF. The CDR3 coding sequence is TGCAGTGCTAGTACTCGATATGAGCAGTTCTTC.

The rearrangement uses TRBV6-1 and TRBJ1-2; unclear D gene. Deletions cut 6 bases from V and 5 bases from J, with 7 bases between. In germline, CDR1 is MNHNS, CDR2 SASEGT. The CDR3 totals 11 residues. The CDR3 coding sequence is TGTGCCAGCAGGGCCGATTATGGCTACACCTTC. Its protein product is CASRADYGYTF.

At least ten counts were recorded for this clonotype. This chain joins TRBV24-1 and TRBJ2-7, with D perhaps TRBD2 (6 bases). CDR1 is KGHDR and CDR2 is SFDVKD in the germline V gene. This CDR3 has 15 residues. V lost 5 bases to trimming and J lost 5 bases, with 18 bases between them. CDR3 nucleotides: TGTGCCACCAGTGCTGTCGGAGGGAGGATCAACGAGCAGTACTTC. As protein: CATSAVGGRINEQYF.

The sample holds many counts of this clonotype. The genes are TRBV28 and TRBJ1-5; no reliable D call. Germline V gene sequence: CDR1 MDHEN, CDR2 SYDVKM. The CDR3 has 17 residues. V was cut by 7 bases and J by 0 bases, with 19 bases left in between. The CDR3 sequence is CASIPGWQVYSNQPQHF. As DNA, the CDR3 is TGTGCCAGCATCCCTGGGTGGCAGGTCTATAGCAATCAGCCCCAGCATTTT.

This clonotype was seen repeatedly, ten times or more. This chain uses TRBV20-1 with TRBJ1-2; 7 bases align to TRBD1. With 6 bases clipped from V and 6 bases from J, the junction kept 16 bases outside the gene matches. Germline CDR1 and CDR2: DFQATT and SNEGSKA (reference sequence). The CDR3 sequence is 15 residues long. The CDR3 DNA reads TGCAGTGCCAACCCTCGACAGGGCACAGTCCATGGCTACACCTTC. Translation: CSANPRQGTVHGYTF.

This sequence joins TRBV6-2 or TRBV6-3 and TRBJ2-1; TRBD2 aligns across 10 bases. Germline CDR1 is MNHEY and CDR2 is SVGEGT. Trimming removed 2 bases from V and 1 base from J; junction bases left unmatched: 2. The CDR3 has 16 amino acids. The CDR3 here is CASSYRAGGSYNEQFF. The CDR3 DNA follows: TGTGCCAGCAGTTACCGAGCGGGAGGGTCCTACAATGAGCAGTTCTTC.

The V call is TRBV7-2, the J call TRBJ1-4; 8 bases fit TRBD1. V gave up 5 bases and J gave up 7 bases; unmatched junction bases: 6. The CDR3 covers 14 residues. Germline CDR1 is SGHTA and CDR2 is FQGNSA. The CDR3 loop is CASSHGQGREKLFF. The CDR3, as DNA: TGTGCCAGCAGCCACGGACAGGGCCGTGAAAAACTGTTTTTT.

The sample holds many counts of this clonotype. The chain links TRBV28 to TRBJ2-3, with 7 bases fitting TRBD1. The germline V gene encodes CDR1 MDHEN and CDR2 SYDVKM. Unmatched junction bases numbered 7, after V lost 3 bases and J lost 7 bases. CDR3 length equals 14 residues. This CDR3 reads CASSFGTETNTQYF. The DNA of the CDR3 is TGTGCCAGCAGTTTTGGGACAGAGACTAATACGCAGTATTTT.

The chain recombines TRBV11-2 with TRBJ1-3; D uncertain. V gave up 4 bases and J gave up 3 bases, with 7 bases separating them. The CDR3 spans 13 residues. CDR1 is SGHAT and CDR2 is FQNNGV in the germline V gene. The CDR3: CASSYSLGNTIYF. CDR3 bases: TGTGCCAGCAGCTATTCACTTGGAAACACCATATATTTT.

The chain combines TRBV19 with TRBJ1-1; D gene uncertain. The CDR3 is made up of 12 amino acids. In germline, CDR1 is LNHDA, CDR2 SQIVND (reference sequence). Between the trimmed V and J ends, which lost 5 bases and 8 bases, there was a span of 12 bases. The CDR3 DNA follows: TGTGCCAGTAGTCCCGGACCCTGGGAAGCTTTCTTT. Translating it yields CASSPGPWEAFF.

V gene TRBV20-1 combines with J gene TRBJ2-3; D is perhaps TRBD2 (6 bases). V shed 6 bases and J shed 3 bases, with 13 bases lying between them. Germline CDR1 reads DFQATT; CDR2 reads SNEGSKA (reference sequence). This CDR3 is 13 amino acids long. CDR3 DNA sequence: TGCAGTGCCCCGGGGGACGGGACAGATACGCAGTATTTT. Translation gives CSAPGDGTDTQYF.

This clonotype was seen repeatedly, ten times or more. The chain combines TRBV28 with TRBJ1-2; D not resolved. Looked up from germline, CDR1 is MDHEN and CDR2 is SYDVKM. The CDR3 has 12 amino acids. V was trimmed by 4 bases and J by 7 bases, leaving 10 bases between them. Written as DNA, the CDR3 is TGTGCCAGCAGTTATGGGGAGGGTGGCTACACCTTC. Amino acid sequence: CASSYGEGGYTF.

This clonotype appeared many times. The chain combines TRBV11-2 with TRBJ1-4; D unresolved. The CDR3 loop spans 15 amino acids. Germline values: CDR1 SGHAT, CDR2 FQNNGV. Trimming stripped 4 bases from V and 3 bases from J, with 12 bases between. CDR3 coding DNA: TGTGCCAGCAGCTCAACAGTGACGGCTAATGAAAAACTGTTTTTT. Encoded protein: CASSSTVTANEKLFF.

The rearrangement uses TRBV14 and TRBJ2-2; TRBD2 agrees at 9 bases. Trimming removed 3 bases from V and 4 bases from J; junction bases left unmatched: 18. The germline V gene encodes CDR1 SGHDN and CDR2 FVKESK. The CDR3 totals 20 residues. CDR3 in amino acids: CASSHNATRLAGPITGELFF. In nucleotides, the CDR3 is TGTGCCAGCAGCCATAATGCGACTCGCCTAGCGGGACCTATCACCGGGGAGCTGTTTTTT.

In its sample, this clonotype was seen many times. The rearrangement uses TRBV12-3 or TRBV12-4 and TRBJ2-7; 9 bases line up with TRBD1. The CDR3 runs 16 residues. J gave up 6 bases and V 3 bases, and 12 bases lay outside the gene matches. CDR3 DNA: TGTGCCAGCAGTTTGGGCGGGTTGGGACAGGGAGGCGAGCAGTACTTC. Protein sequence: CASSLGGLGQGGEQYF.